This TCR beta chain was sequenced for a study of pediatric ulcerative colitis. The survey-level immunoSEQ assay was used. Up to 500,000 reads were sequenced per sample. Produced via immunoSEQ multiplex PCR; TCRdb's table is partial and in-frame only. The sample includes 50,000 to 65,000 clones, about 90% of them seen just once. Per the germline V gene, CDR1 is WNHNN and CDR2 is SYGVQD (reference sequence). V was clipped by 3 bases and J by 6 bases, with 11 bases between them. The CDR3 is made up of 13 amino acids. Points on this clone: Its antigen is unknown.

General study results and limits: This repertoire reflects total lymphocytes rather than subpopulations like regulatory T cells.

The V and J genes are TRBV10-1 and TRBJ1-1; no definite D call. This receptor was obtained from a boy aged 10-17 years with severe ulcerative colitis. Sequencing used blood. In DNA, the CDR3 is TGCGCCAGCAGTGAATTAGGTCGGTCTGAAGCTTTCTTT. Amino acid sequence: CASSELGRSEAFF.